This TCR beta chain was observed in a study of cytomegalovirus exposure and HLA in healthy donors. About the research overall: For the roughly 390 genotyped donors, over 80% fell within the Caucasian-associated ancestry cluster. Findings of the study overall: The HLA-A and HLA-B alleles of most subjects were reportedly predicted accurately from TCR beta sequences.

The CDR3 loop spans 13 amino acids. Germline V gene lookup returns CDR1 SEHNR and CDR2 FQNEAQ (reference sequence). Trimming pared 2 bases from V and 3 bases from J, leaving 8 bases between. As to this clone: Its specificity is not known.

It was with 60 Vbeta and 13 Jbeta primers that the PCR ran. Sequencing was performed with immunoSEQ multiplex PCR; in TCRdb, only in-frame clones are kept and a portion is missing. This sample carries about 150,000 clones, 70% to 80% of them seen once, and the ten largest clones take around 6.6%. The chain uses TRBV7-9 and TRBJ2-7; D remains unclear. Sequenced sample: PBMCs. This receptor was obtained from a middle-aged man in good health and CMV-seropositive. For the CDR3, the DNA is TGTGCCAGCAGCTTACAAACGGTCTACGAGCAGTACTTC. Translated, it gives CASSLQTVYEQYF.